The source of this T cell receptor (beta chain) is a study of T-cell reconstitution after alpha-beta-depleted transplantation in children (dated by TCRdb to 2016 to 2017). Turning to the overall study: Using TCR repertoire profiling, the study followed T-cell immune reconstitution in a quantitative way in children after TCRalphabeta/CD19-depleted allogeneic hematopoietic cell transplantation.

In this sample, this clonotype turned up many times. Its target antigen remains unknown. Nothing much larger sits one base from this clone, and base qualities are not available. What the study reported, not specific to this receptor: The apparently early alphabetaT-cell count recovery about two months after transplant was reportedly dependent on only several hundred rapidly expanded clones derived from non-depleted graft cells. Hyperexpanded clone frequencies declined over subsequent months; after one year, T-cell counts and TCRbeta diversity were mostly attributed to newly produced T cells. In some patients, the high TCRbeta diversity seen at day 60 was put down to recipient T cells and intrathymic progenitors that had survived conditioning.

The library was made by PCR. Sequencing was performed on an Illumina HiSeq 2500. Molecular barcoding was employed in the preparation of TCR libraries, with unique molecular identifiers being used to normalize TCRbeta repertoire quantification. TCRdb reprocessed the public reads (quality trimming at Q25 with fastp, clone calling with MiXCR) and kept in-frame beta chains. A single entry per CDR3 protein holds the most common genes and DNA from its merged rows. The sample table shows 190,000 or so distinct CDR3 sequences, and about 6% are seen once. The top ten hold around 4.1% of the sample. Measured from the cysteine to the phenylalanine, the CDR3 is 13 residues long. The kept DNA is CDR3 alone, 39 bases in frame from the first base. V loses 6 bases of germline sequence and J loses 1 base, and the interval between the two ends is 9 bases. The germline V gene (reference sequence) specifies DFQATT as CDR1 and SNEGSKA as CDR2.

Interpreted using the paper, the treatment or condition label stands for: allogeneic hematopoietic cell transplantation with graft depleted of TCRalphabeta T cells and CD19 B cells. TCRalphabeta/CD19-depleted allogeneic hematopoietic cell grafts were given to the transplant recipients, all of whom were children. The sequence joins TRBV20-1 to TRBJ2-2, with no confidently assigned D gene. The sequence came from a girl less than two years old with combined immunodeficiency, due to receive a stem cell transplant. Sequenced here: PBMCs, sampled before TCRalphabeta/CD19-depleted stem cell transplant. The CDR3 is CSANRENTGELFF. The nucleotide sequence reads as follows: TGCAGTGCAAATAGGGAGAACACCGGGGAGCTGTTTTTT.